Here is one TCR beta chain with its context. The antigen remains undetermined. These data originate in a study of T cell repertoires in cytomegalovirus infection. The wider study: Shared public TCR beta signatures pointed to both CMV infection and a matching HLA type. Study-wide results and caveats: Individuals carrying CMV plus the relevant HLA were identified by cumulative frequency of public TCR beta families.

TCRdb reanalysed the reads using MiXCR and keeps one entry per CDR3 protein. The sample includes 400,000 or so distinct CDR3 sequences, approximately 32% of them seen just once. The TCR sequence derives from a human donor in good health (CMV status not recorded). Some clones in this sample may be carry-over from other donors' samples. Material: PBMCs.

The CDR3 nucleotides read TGTGCCAGCAGTTTAGGGGGGGATATCACCTACGAGCAGTACTTC. Translation: CASSLGGDITYEQYF. The chain combines TRBV12-3 or TRBV12-4 with TRBJ2-7; perhaps TRBD2 as D (6 bases). V was pared by 1 base and J by 2 bases, with 12 bases between. This CDR3 comprises 15 residues.